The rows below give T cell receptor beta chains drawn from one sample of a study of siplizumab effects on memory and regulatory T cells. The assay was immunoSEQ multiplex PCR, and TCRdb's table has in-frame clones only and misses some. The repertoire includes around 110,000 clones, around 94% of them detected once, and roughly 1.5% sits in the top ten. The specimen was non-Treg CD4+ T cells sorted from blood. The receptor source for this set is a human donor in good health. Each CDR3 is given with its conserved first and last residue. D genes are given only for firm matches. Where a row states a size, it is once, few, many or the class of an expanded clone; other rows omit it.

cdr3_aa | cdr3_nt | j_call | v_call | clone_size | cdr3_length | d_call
CASSEGYSEYF | TGTGCCAGCAGTGAAGGATACAGCGAGTACTTC | TRBJ2-4 | TRBV6-1 | NA | 11 | NA
CAWTRESNTEAFF | TGTGCCTGGACGAGGGAATCGAACACTGAAGCTTTCTTT | TRBJ1-1 | TRBV30 | NA | 13 | NA
CASSLLLAGETEQFF | TGTGCCAGCAGCTTACTCCTAGCGGGGGAGACTGAGCAGTTCTTC | TRBJ2-1 | TRBV7-9 | NA | 15 | TRBD2
CASSLTGGLETQYF | TGTGCCAGCAGCTTGACAGGGGGCCTAGAGACCCAGTACTTC | TRBJ2-5 | TRBV7-9 | NA | 14 | TRBD1
CASSTMTGSDTIYF | TGTGCCAGCAGTACAATGACAGGGTCGGACACCATATATTTT | TRBJ1-3 | TRBV25-1 | NA | 14 | TRBD1
CASSFERGARETQYF | TGCGCCAGCAGCTTTGAGAGGGGGGCCAGAGAGACCCAGTACTTC | TRBJ2-5 | TRBV5-1 | NA | 15 | NA
CAWGSRPYGNTIYF | TGTGCCTGGGGGTCCCGGCCGTACGGAAACACCATATATTTT | TRBJ1-3 | TRBV21-1 | NA | 14 | NA
CASSSRGQSNYGYTF | TGTGCCAGCAGCTCCAGGGGACAGTCCAACTATGGCTACACCTTC | TRBJ1-2 | TRBV7-9 | few | 15 | TRBD1
CASSWRETYEQYF | TGTGCCAGCAGCTGGCGGGAGACCTACGAGCAGTACTTC | TRBJ2-7 | TRBV7-9 | NA | 13 | TRBD2
CATSRDIGPLIQEQYF | TGTGCCACCAGCAGAGATATCGGACCTCTCATACAGGAGCAGTACTTC | TRBJ2-7 | TRBV15 | NA | 16 | NA
CAGGRDLHSGNTIYF | TGTGCCGGTGGGAGGGATCTTCACTCTGGAAACACCATATATTTT | TRBJ1-3 | TRBV30 | NA | 15 | NA
CASSQETGLAEETQYF | TGTGCCAGCAGCCAAGAAACGGGACTAGCGGAAGAGACCCAGTACTTC | TRBJ2-5 | TRBV4-2 | NA | 16 | TRBD2
CASSDDRAYEQYF | TGCGCCAGCAGCGATGACAGAGCCTACGAGCAGTACTTC | TRBJ2-7 | TRBV5-1 | NA | 13 | NA
CASSSQGRGTKTYEQYF | TGTGCCAGCAGCAGTCAAGGCCGAGGTACTAAAACCTACGAGCAGTACTTC | TRBJ2-7 | TRBV9 | NA | 17 | NA
CASSSTFRTDNYGYTF | TGTGCCAGCAGCTCGACCTTCCGGACCGATAACTATGGCTACACCTTC | TRBJ1-2 | TRBV5-5 | NA | 16 | NA
CASRSAPNYGYTF | TGCGCCAGCCGCTCGGCACCTAACTATGGCTACACCTTC | TRBJ1-2 | TRBV5-1 | NA | 13 | NA
CASSADRGANNEQFF | TGTGCCAGCAGCGCGGACAGGGGGGCTAACAATGAGCAGTTCTTC | TRBJ2-1 | TRBV11-3 | few | 15 | TRBD1
CASSLQPGTGKYSNQPQHF | TGTGCCAGCAGCTTACAACCCGGGACAGGCAAATATAGCAATCAGCCCCAGCATTTT | TRBJ1-5 | TRBV7-8 | NA | 19 | TRBD1
CASSLAGGGTEAFF | TGCGCCAGCAGCTTGGCCGGTGGGGGCACTGAAGCTTTCTTT | TRBJ1-1 | TRBV5-1 | few | 14 | NA
CASSYQGSPGNTIYF | TGTGCCAGCAGTTACCAGGGAAGTCCTGGAAACACCATATATTTT | TRBJ1-3 | TRBV6-5 | NA | 15 | NA
CASSREGTGRYEQYF | TGCGCCAGCAGCCGAGAGGGCACAGGGCGGTACGAGCAGTACTTC | TRBJ2-7 | TRBV4-1 | NA | 15 | NA
CAISETGGTFNQPQHF | TGTGCCATCAGTGAAACAGGGGGTACGTTCAATCAGCCCCAGCATTTT | TRBJ1-5 | TRBV10-3 | NA | 16 | TRBD1
CASSPGLITEAFF | TGCGCCAGCAGCCCCGGACTGATCACTGAAGCTTTCTTT | TRBJ1-1 | TRBV5-1 | NA | 13 | NA
CASSLGWHSTYNEQFF | TGTGCCAGCAGCTTAGGCTGGCATTCGACCTACAATGAGCAGTTCTTC | TRBJ2-1 | TRBV7-9 | NA | 16 | NA